These 16 T cell receptor beta chains came from one sample sequenced in a study of shared clonotypes between healthy human individuals. Produced via immunoSEQ multiplex PCR; TCRdb's table is partial and in-frame only. The sample lists around 500,000 clones, 81% occurring once. Sequences were obtained from PBMCs. All receptors derive from a middle-aged woman in good health. Some clones in this sample may be carry-over from other donors' samples.

V usage is TRBV4-1 and J usage is TRBJ2-7, with 8 bases that match TRBD2. The CDR3 totals 16 residues. The germline CDR1 and CDR2 sequences are MGHRA and YSYEKL. V trimming: 4 bases; J trimming: 3 bases; junction bases outside the gene matches: 11. The CDR3 here is CASSPSGWGESYEQYF. The CDR3 DNA is TGCGCCAGCAGCCCTAGCGGGTGGGGTGAGAGCTACGAGCAGTACTTC.

The J gene is TRBJ1-1, the V gene TRBV30, with D possibly TRBD1 on 5 matching bases. Between the trimmed V and J ends, which lost 3 bases and 5 bases, there was a span of 13 bases. Germline CDR1 is GTSNPN and CDR2 is SVGIG (reference sequence). The CDR3 sequence is 13 residues long. The CDR3 DNA follows: TGTGCCTGGAGGCAGGGATTCGGGACTGAAGCTTTCTTT. Translated, it gives CAWRQGFGTEAFF.

The chain couples TRBV18 to TRBJ2-7; D is uncertain. The V gene's germline CDR1 is KGHSH and CDR2 LQKENI. This CDR3 region has 16 residues. Trimming pared 3 bases from V and 2 bases from J, leaving 17 bases between. CDR3 DNA: TGTGCCAGCTCACCGGCTGGGTCAGCGCGAGCCTACGAGCAGTACTTC. It codes for CASSPAGSARAYEQYF.

This clone was seen a single time. A far larger clone is off by one base, so a read error is likely. The genes are TRBV5-6 and TRBJ1-1; weak D call: TRBD1 (5 bases). The CDR3 has 14 residues. The germline gives CDR1 SGHDT, CDR2 YYEEEE. This chain's CDR3 is CASSLGGPDPETFF. The CDR3 DNA reads as TGTGCCAGCAGCTTGGGGGGACCGGATCCTGAAACTTTCTTT.

The chain has TRBV18 and TRBJ2-5; TRBD1 aligns across 7 bases. The CDR3 consists of 16 residues. The V gene's germline CDR1 is KGHSH and CDR2 LQKENI. V dropped 6 bases and J dropped 0; count of bases not matched to a gene: 10. CDR3 loop: CASSRNRGPNQETQYF. The CDR3 bases are TGTGCCAGCTCTCGAAACAGGGGTCCCAACCAAGAGACCCAGTACTTC.

For this clone: Other DNA sequences within the sample encode an identical CDR3. The V call is TRBV28, the J call TRBJ2-6; unclear D gene. The CDR3 totals 14 residues. Germline V lookup: CDR1 MDHEN, CDR2 SYDVKM. Between the trimmed V and J ends, which lost 5 bases and 0 bases, there was a span of 5 bases. CDR3 protein: CASSLSSGANVLTF. CDR3 DNA: TGTGCCAGCAGTCTCAGCTCTGGGGCCAACGTCCTGACTTTC. Full variable domain (remainder filled in from reference TRBV28 and TRBJ2-6): DVKVTQSSRYLVKRTGEKVFLECVQDMDHENMFWYRQDPGLGLRLIYFSYDVKMKEKGDIPEGYSVSREKKERFSLILESASTNQTSMYLCASSLSSGANVLTFGAGSRLTVL.

With regard to this clone: This sample includes further DNA sequences coding for the same CDR3. The chain combines TRBV18 with TRBJ2-7; 8 bases match TRBD1. V trimming: 3 bases; J trimming: 0 bases; junction bases outside the gene matches: 1. The germline CDR1 and CDR2 sequences are KGHSH and LQKENI. The CDR3 loop spans 14 amino acids. CDR3 bases: TGTGCCAGCTCACCCGACAGGGGCTCCTACGAGCAGTACTTC. It yields the protein CASSPDRGSYEQYF.

The chain combines TRBV29-1 with TRBJ2-1, with D tentatively TRBD2 (6 bases). V lost 2 bases and J lost 3, with 11 bases in between. CDR1 and CDR2 from the germline V gene are SQVTM and ANQGSEA. This CDR3 comprises 14 residues. The CDR3 sequence: CSVETGVSYNEQFF. The CDR3 DNA reads TGCAGCGTTGAAACGGGAGTGAGCTACAATGAGCAGTTCTTC.

Comments on this clone: A far larger clone differs by one base, so this is likely a read error. V and J are TRBV6-6 and TRBJ2-7; the D call may be TRBD1 or TRBD2 (5 bases each). The CDR3 totals 14 residues. The V gene's germline CDR1 is MNHNY and CDR2 SVGAGI (reference sequence). The CDR3 DNA follows: TGTGCCAGCAGTCTATCTGGGACCGCCTACGGGCAGTACTTC. Encoded protein: CASSLSGTAYGQYF.

Note on this clone: A far bigger clonotype differs at one base, so this is likely a read error. The CDR3 carries no conserved terminal phenylalanine or tryptophan, so it likely arises from a read error. This CDR3 is also generated by other DNA sequences in the sample. The chain has TRBV27 and TRBJ2-7, with D unclear. The V and J ends lost 6 bases and 4 bases respectively, with 10 bases between them. Germline V gene sequence: CDR1 MNHEY, CDR2 SMNVEV (reference sequence). The CDR3 totals 12 residues. CDR3 amino acids: CASRSPSYEQYL. CDR3 bases: TGTGCCAGCAGGTCCCCCTCGTACGAGCAGTACCTC.

The chain links TRBV28 to TRBJ2-3; D gene unclear. Germline V gives CDR1 MDHEN, CDR2 SYDVKM. Trimming removed 3 bases from V and 3 bases from J, with 7 bases in between. CDR3 length: 13 amino acids. The CDR3 loop is CASSFDKTDTQYF. CDR3 in DNA: TGTGCCAGCAGTTTCGACAAAACAGATACGCAGTATTTT.

This clone was observed a single time. The chain carries TRBV20-1 and TRBJ2-7, with D possibly matching TRBD2 (5 bases). Germline loops: CDR1 DFQATT, CDR2 SNEGSKA (reference sequence). CDR3 size: 11 residues. Deletions cut 5 bases from V and 6 bases from J, with 11 bases between. The CDR3 loop reads CSAGPRGEQYF. For the CDR3, the DNA is TGCAGTGCTGGGCCCCGGGGCGAGCAGTACTTC.

About this clone itself: This probably arose from a read error, given a far larger clone one base away. The CDR3 DNA sequence: TGTGCCTGTAGTGAGGCACCCCTAAGCACAGATACGCAGTATTTT. Translated: CACSEAPLSTDTQYF. The chain carries TRBV30 and TRBJ2-3; D gene unclear. Looked up from germline, CDR1 is GTSNPN and CDR2 is SVGIG (reference sequence). This CDR3 spans 15 amino acids.

Points on this clone: A much larger clone sits a single nucleotide away, making a read error possible. Different DNA sequences within this sample yield the same CDR3. The rearrangement joins TRBV7-2 to TRBJ2-2; possibly TRBD1 for D (6 bases). The CDR3 totals 15 residues. Looked up from germline, CDR1 is SGHTA and CDR2 is FQGNSA. Trimming pared 5 bases from V and 5 bases from J, leaving 15 bases between. This CDR3 is CASSPGQGRTGELFF. Written as DNA, the CDR3 is TGTGCCAGCAGCCCTGGGCAGGGGCGGACCGGGGAGCTGTTTTTT.

Comments on this clone: A far larger clone is a single base away, which makes a read error likely. In this CDR3 the conserved last residue, phenylalanine or tryptophan, is missing, so a read error is likely. The chain employs TRBV29-1 and TRBJ2-7, with D tentatively TRBD1 (6 bases). The germline gives CDR1 SQVTM, CDR2 ANQGSEA. CDR3 length: 14 residues. V lost 5 bases and J 6 bases, leaving 20 bases between the germline ends. CDR3 sequence: CSVTPGDRSLEQYL. In DNA, the CDR3 is TGCAGCGTTACTCCAGGGGATAGGTCTCTCGAGCAGTACCTC.

The genes are TRBV4-1 and TRBJ2-7, with 8 positions matching TRBD2. The ends lost 4 bases at V and 6 bases at J; junction bases unmatched: 23. The germline V gene has CDR1 MGHRA and CDR2 YSYEKL. The CDR3 runs 19 residues. The CDR3 DNA sequence: TGCGCCAGCAGCCTACAAGGACGGCGAGGGGCTAGCGGGCAAATCGAGCAGTACTTC. It translates to CASSLQGRRGASGQIEQYF.